What follows is one TCR beta chain and its context. This clonotype was found a few times. Its antigen specificity is not known. Base qualities are not provided; no much larger clone lies one nucleotide away. Spanning cysteine to phenylalanine, the CDR3 consists of 14 amino acids. Only the CDR3 DNA stays, 42 bases, in frame from base 1. The germline V gene encodes CDR1 KGHSH and CDR2 LQKENI. V lost 5 bases and J lost 9 bases; the stretch between them is 14 bases long. TCRdb shows the sequencer as Illumina HiSeq 1500. TCRdb passed the public sequencing reads through fastp at Q25 and MiXCR, retaining productive beta sequences. Rows merge per CDR3 protein into single entries with the most common DNA and genes. The sample includes 640,000 or so distinct CDR3 sequences, with around a third observed a single time. The ten biggest clones cover 18% of the sample. This sample was taken from a study of T cell repertoires in cytomegalovirus infection (dated by TCRdb to between 2018 and 2021). In terms of the full investigation: Alongside well-studied HLA-B-restricted epitopes, the peptide stimulations were aimed at recently identified HLA-C-restricted CMV epitopes, whose presentation resists viral immunomodulation. Donor HLA type was relevant to the analysis, because carriage of CMV infection together with the matching HLA type was indicated by public TCR beta signatures. The study at large found these results: In both this cohort and an independent 352-donor cohort, the cumulative frequency of public TCR beta family members distinguished carriers of CMV infection plus the relevant HLA type. In the ex vivo response, HLA-C-restricted CMV-specific TCR beta clonotypes were dominant, and in two of eight donors the single most frequent clonotype came from this HLA-C-restricted group.

The label giving this sample's treatment or condition can be read as: in vitro stimulation with specific CMV peptide epitopes to enrich CMV-specific T cells. In this chain, TRBV18 is recombined with TRBJ1-6; the D gene cannot be resolved reliably. Material: cultured PBMCs, obtained from culture after CMV antigen stimulation. The TCR comes from a human donor in good health (CMV status not recorded). Some clones in this sample may be carry-over from other donors' samples. CDR3 sequence: CASSWGEPRSPLHF. In nucleotide form, the sequence is TGTGCCAGCTCATGGGGTGAACCTCGTTCACCCCTCCACTTT. The full variable domain, completed from the reference TRBV18 and TRBJ1-6 proteins outside the CDR3, reads NAGVMQNPRHLVRRRGQEARLRCSPMKGHSHVYWYRQLPEEGLKFMVYLQKENIIDESGMPKERFSAEFPKEGPSILRIQQVVRGDSAAYFCASSWGEPRSPLHFGNGTRLTVT.